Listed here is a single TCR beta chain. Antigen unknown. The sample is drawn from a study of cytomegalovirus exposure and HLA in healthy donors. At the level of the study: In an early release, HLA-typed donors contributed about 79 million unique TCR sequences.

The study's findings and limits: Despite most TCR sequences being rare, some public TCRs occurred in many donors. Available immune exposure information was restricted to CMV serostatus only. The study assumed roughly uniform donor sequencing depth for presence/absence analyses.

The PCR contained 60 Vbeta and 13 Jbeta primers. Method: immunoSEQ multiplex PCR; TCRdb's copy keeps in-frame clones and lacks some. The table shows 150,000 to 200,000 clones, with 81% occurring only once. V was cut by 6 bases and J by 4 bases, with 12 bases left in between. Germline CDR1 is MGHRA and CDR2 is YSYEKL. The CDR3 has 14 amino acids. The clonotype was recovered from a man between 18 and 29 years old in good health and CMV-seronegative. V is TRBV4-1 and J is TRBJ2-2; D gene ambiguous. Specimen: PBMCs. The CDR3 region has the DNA TGCGCCAGCAGGGCTGGTTTCTCCACCGGGGAGCTGTTTTTT. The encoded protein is CASRAGFSTGELFF.